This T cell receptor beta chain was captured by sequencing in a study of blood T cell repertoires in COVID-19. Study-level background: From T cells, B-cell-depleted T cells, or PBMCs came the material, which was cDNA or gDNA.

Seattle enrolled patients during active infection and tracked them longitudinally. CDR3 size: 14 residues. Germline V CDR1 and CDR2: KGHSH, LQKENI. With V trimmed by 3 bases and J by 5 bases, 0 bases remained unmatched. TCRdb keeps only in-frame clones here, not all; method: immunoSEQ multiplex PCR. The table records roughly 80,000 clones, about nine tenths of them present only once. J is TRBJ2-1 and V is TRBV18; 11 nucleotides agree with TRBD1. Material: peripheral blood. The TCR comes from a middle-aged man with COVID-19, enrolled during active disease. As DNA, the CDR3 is TGTGCCAGCTCACCGGGACAGGGGGACAATGAGCAGTTCTTC. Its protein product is CASSPGQGDNEQFF.